These 25 T cell receptor beta chains came from one sample sequenced in a study of shared clonotypes between healthy human individuals. Method: immunoSEQ multiplex PCR; TCRdb's copy keeps in-frame clones and lacks some. This table has approximately 620,000 clones, approximately 97% appearing once. Specimen: naive CD4+ T cells sorted from blood. Subset in this sample: CD45RA+ positively selected. All receptors derive from a woman aged 25-40 years in good health.

The chain is built from TRBV6-4 and TRBJ2-1; tentative D call: TRBD2 (6 bases). V lost 2 bases to trimming and J lost 6 bases, with 11 bases between them. This CDR3 is built from 14 residues. Germline V gives CDR1 MRHNA, CDR2 SNTAGT. The CDR3 reads CASSDLARTNEQFF. The CDR3 nucleotides are TGTGCCAGCAGTGACCTAGCGCGGACCAATGAGCAGTTCTTC.

The genes are TRBV6-6 and TRBJ2-1; 8 bases are a match to TRBD2. Germline V gene lookup returns CDR1 MNHNY and CDR2 SVGAGI (reference sequence). V shed 7 bases and J 1 base; nucleotides not matched to a gene: 3. The CDR3 covers 14 residues. In nucleotides, the CDR3 is TGTGCCAGCACGAGCGGGAGTTCCTACAATGAGCAGTTCTTC. Translated: CASTSGSSYNEQFF.

V is TRBV28 and J is TRBJ2-4, with 9 bases identical to TRBD1. There are 17 residues in the CDR3. Germline V gene lookup returns CDR1 MDHEN and CDR2 SYDVKM. The V segment lost 4 bases and the J segment 5 bases; nucleotides outside the gene matches: 12. The CDR3 sequence is CASSSLTGGNEENIQYF. The CDR3 region has the DNA TGTGCCAGCAGTTCACTGACAGGGGGGAATGAAGAAAACATTCAGTACTTC.

This rearrangement joins TRBV18 to TRBJ2-4, with D possibly being TRBD2 (6 bases). The V gene's germline CDR1 is KGHSH and CDR2 LQKENI. The V and J ends lost 4 bases and 0 bases respectively, with 16 bases between them. This CDR3 has 17 amino acids. The DNA for the CDR3 is TGTGCCAGCTCACTGATACTTAGCGGAGAAGCCAAAAACATTCAGTACTTC. Its translation is CASSLILSGEAKNIQYF.

DNA for the CDR3: TGTGCCAGCAGCCCTTTGGGGGTAGACTCCTACGAGCAGTACTTC. This sequence encodes CASSPLGVDSYEQYF. The chain uses TRBV7-8 and TRBJ2-7; D may be TRBD1 or TRBD2 (5 bases each). The CDR3 length is 15 residues. Germline loops: CDR1 SGHVS, CDR2 FQNEAQ. The V and J ends lost 5 bases and 0 bases respectively, with 14 bases between them.

This rearrangement joins TRBV11-2 to TRBJ2-7; 9 nucleotides line up with TRBD1. Germline CDR1 SGHAT, CDR2 FQNNGV. The CDR3 spans 15 residues. V was clipped by 5 bases and J by 6 bases; unmatched bases: 11. The CDR3 DNA sequence: TGTGCCAGCAGCCCCAAGCCGGGACAGGGCGCCGAGCAGTACTTC. It specifies CASSPKPGQGAEQYF.

This rearrangement joins TRBV2 to TRBJ2-5; a possible D gene is TRBD2 (6 bases). CDR1 is SNHLY, CDR2 FYNNEI, per germline. The CDR3 extends over 14 amino acids. V lost 4 bases, J lost 0 bases, and 9 bases lay in between. CDR3 nucleotides: TGTGCCAGCAGTGGCCGGGACTACCAAGAGACCCAGTACTTC. This codes for CASSGRDYQETQYF. The variable domain in full, completed from reference TRBV2 and TRBJ2-5, reads EPEVTQTPSHQVTQMGQEVILRCVPISNHLYFYWYRQILGQKVEFLVSFYNNEISEKSEIFDDQFSVERPDGSNFTLKIRSTKLEDSAMYFCASSGRDYQETQYFGPGTRLLVL.

The CDR3 loop reads CASSLWDGDTEAFF. CDR3 DNA: TGCGCCAGCAGCCTCTGGGACGGCGACACTGAAGCTTTCTTT. The chain couples TRBV5-1 to TRBJ1-1; D is possibly TRBD1 (5 bases). CDR3 length: 14 amino acids. The ends were cut back, 4 bases at V and 3 bases at J, with 13 bases in the middle. The germline V gene has CDR1 SGHRS and CDR2 YFSETQ.

This chain connects TRBV19 to TRBJ2-2; 8 bases map to TRBD2. V dropped 8 bases and J dropped 4; count of bases not matched to a gene: 12. Per germline, CDR1 LNHDA and CDR2 SQIVND (reference sequence). The length of the CDR3 is 16 residues. CDR3: CASRPRAGGLTGELFF. DNA for the CDR3: TGTGCCAGTCGCCCCCGCGCGGGAGGCCTCACCGGGGAGCTGTTTTTT.

The chain joins TRBV28 to TRBJ1-5; 8 nucleotides line up with TRBD1. The CDR3 contains 14 residues. Germline CDR1 and CDR2: MDHEN and SYDVKM. V lost 5 bases and J lost 7; bases outside the gene matches: 7. The CDR3 is CASSPGQGRQPQHF. Written as DNA, the CDR3 is TGTGCCAGCAGTCCCGGACAGGGAAGACAGCCCCAGCATTTT.

This chain links TRBV27 with TRBJ2-3; 9 nucleotides match TRBD2. This CDR3 is 15 amino acids long. J lost 4 bases, V lost 1 base, and 3 bases had no gene match. The germline gives CDR1 MNHEY, CDR2 SMNVEV (reference sequence). DNA of the CDR3: TGTGCCAGCAGTTTATTAGCGGGAGAGGCAGATACGCAGTATTTT. Its protein is CASSLLAGEADTQYF.

This clone occurred once. This chain joins TRBV19 and TRBJ2-3, with 10 bases aligning to TRBD2. CDR1 is LNHDA and CDR2 is SQIVND in the germline V gene (reference sequence). Germline trimming cut 7 bases from V and 3 bases from J; bases unmatched to any gene: 7. CDR3 length equals 15 residues. The CDR3 loop is CASNLAGVLTDTQYF. The CDR3, as DNA: TGTGCCAGTAATCTAGCGGGAGTACTGACAGATACGCAGTATTTT.

V usage is TRBV9 and J usage is TRBJ2-3; a possible D gene is TRBD2 (6 bases). Germline V lookup: CDR1 SGDLS, CDR2 YYNGEE. V lost 0 bases and J lost 4, with 12 bases in between. The CDR3 sequence is 15 residues long. The CDR3 DNA sequence: TGTGCCAGCAGCGTAGCGCCGGGAGCACCAGATACGCAGTATTTT. Translation: CASSVAPGAPDTQYF.

The rearrangement joins TRBV15 to TRBJ2-5; 8 bases line up with TRBD1. The germline V gene encodes CDR1 LNHNV and CDR2 YYDKDF (reference sequence). CDR3 length: 17 residues. V was clipped by 3 bases and J by 5 bases; unmatched bases: 14. For the CDR3, the DNA is TGTGCCACCAGCAGCCCCCACGCAGGGGGCGCAGGGGAGACCCAGTACTTC. Amino acids: CATSSPHAGGAGETQYF.

This clone appeared a single time. The chain recombines TRBV11-2 with TRBJ2-7; the D gene is possibly TRBD2 (5 bases). CDR1 and CDR2 (germline): SGHAT, FQNNGV. The CDR3 has 15 residues. Trimming left V 4 bases short and J 1 base short, with 14 bases between. The chain's CDR3 is CASSSPASRSYEQYF. CDR3 nucleotides: TGTGCCAGCAGCTCCCCGGCTAGCAGATCCTACGAGCAGTACTTC.

In its sample, this clone was seen once. This CDR3 is also generated by other DNA sequences in the sample. CDR3 protein: CASSLRVGEQYF. Written as DNA, the CDR3 is TGTGCCAGCAGTCTTAGGGTCGGCGAGCAGTACTTC. The chain employs TRBV28 and TRBJ2-7; D uncertain. Germline V gives CDR1 MDHEN, CDR2 SYDVKM. Deletions cut 5 bases from V and 6 bases from J, with 11 bases between. The length of the CDR3 is 12 residues.

J is TRBJ2-3 and V is TRBV11-3; the D gene is possibly TRBD1 (5 bases). From germline, CDR1 is SGHNT and CDR2 YENEEA. The CDR3 consists of 17 residues. V was clipped by 1 base and J by 0 bases, with 14 bases between them. CDR3 nucleotides: TGTGCCAGCAGCTTAGCCACTACAGGATCTAGCACAGATACGCAGTATTTT. It codes for CASSLATTGSSTDTQYF.

The chain recombines TRBV18 with TRBJ2-5; TRBD2 aligns across 11 bases. Trimming at V came to 6 bases and at J to 4 bases, leaving 7 bases not matched to a gene. This CDR3 spans 15 amino acids. CDR1 and CDR2 (germline): KGHSH, LQKENI. CDR3 amino acids: CASSDKGLAGETQYF. The CDR3 DNA is TGTGCCAGCTCGGATAAAGGACTAGCGGGAGAGACCCAGTACTTC.

This clone was seen once. The chain has TRBV18 and TRBJ2-2; 8 bases are a match to TRBD1. Germline V CDR1 and CDR2: KGHSH, LQKENI. V shed 2 bases and J 6 bases; nucleotides not matched to a gene: 8. The CDR3 spans 16 residues. The CDR3 is CASSPRLQGASGELFF. The CDR3 DNA reads TGTGCCAGCTCACCAAGGTTGCAGGGGGCGTCCGGGGAGCTGTTTTTT.

The rearrangement links TRBV27 to TRBJ2-7; possible D gene TRBD1, 6 bases. V dropped 5 bases and J dropped 3 bases, with 14 bases sitting between them. The germline V gene encodes CDR1 MNHEY and CDR2 SMNVEV (reference sequence). The CDR3 runs to 14 residues. The CDR3 loop reads CASSRAGEFYEQYF. The CDR3 DNA sequence: TGTGCCAGCAGTCGGGCAGGGGAGTTCTACGAGCAGTACTTC.

This chain links TRBV6-1 with TRBJ1-1; D call uncertain. Trimming removed 6 bases from V and 1 base from J, with 6 bases in between. Per germline, CDR1 MNHNS and CDR2 SASEGT. The CDR3 consists of 12 residues. CDR3 residues: CASSKWNTEAFF. For the CDR3, the DNA is TGTGCCAGCAGCAAGTGGAACACTGAAGCTTTCTTT.

This clone was recorded only once. The chain uses TRBV18 and TRBJ2-7, with 7 positions matching TRBD2. Germline V gene sequence: CDR1 KGHSH, CDR2 LQKENI. Trimming cost V 5 bases and J 2 bases; bases outside gene matches: 3. This CDR3 comprises 13 residues. This CDR3 is CASSAGLTYEQYF. Written as DNA, the CDR3 is TGTGCCAGCTCAGCGGGACTAACCTACGAGCAGTACTTC. Based on the CDR3 plus reference TRBV18 and TRBJ2-7, the full variable domain is NAGVMQNPRHLVRRRGQEARLRCSPMKGHSHVYWYRQLPEEGLKFMVYLQKENIIDESGMPKERFSAEFPKEGPSILRIQQVVRGDSAAYFCASSAGLTYEQYFGPGTRLTVT.

The chain is built from TRBV5-8 and TRBJ2-7; no reliable D call. This CDR3 spans 14 amino acids. V gave up 1 base and J gave up 5 bases, with 13 bases separating them. Germline CDR1 and CDR2: SGHTS and YDEGEE. CDR3 bases: TGTGCCAGCAGCTTGCAATTCGGTAAAAACGAGCAGTACTTC. Translated: CASSLQFGKNEQYF.

The chain has TRBV7-8 and TRBJ2-7; D unresolved. Germline assignment: CDR1 SGHVS and CDR2 FQNEAQ. V shed 0 bases and J shed 5 bases, with 11 bases lying between them. The CDR3 is 14 amino acids. The CDR3 coding sequence is TGTGCCAGCAGCTTAGCCCTAGAAGGCAACGAGCAGTACTTC. As protein: CASSLALEGNEQYF.

The J gene is TRBJ2-7, the V gene TRBV5-4, with 12 bases matching TRBD2. CDR1 SGHNT and CDR2 YYREEE come from the germline V gene (reference sequence). The CDR3 is made up of 17 amino acids. The junction had 17 bases not matched to a gene; V was cut back by 8 bases and J by 5 bases. Here the CDR3 reads CARISRLAGAHPNEQYF. CDR3 bases: TGTGCCAGAATTTCTCGACTAGCGGGAGCTCATCCGAACGAGCAGTACTTC.